The clone carrying this T cell receptor beta chain has a handful of counts. Its target is unknown. V trimming: 0 bases; J trimming: 5 bases; junction bases outside the gene matches: 7. Germline V CDR1 and CDR2: SGDLS, YYNGEE. This CDR3 has 15 amino acids. 60 Vbeta and 13 Jbeta primers were used in PCR. Assay used: immunoSEQ multiplex PCR; TCRdb lists only in-frame clones, some missing. The sample yields 95,000 to 150,000 clones, about 74% seen once. This sample was taken from a study of cytomegalovirus exposure and HLA in healthy donors. Study outcomes and limitations: Published work reported that the classifier diagnosed cytomegalovirus status with high specificity and sensitivity.

The sample taken for sequencing was PBMCs. The TCR was taken from a man under 40 in good health and CMV-seronegative. V gene TRBV9 combines with J gene TRBJ2-5; 7 bases match TRBD2. CDR3 nucleotides: TGTGCCAGCAGCGTAGGGGGAGGGGATCGGGAGACCCAGTACTTC. Its translation: CASSVGGGDRETQYF. Full variable domain (rest looked up from reference TRBV9 and TRBJ2-5): DSGVTQTPKHLITATGQRVTLRCSPRSGDLSVYWYQQSLDQGLQFLIQYYNGEERAKGNILERFSAQQFPDLHSELNLSSLELGDSALYFCASSVGGGDRETQYFGPGTRLLVL.